This TCR beta chain was obtained from a study of response to subunit inactivated influenza vaccine. TCRdb independently ran MiXCR on the RT-PCR reads; one entry per CDR3 protein. In the table there are hundreds of thousands of distinct CDR3 sequences, 10% to 15% of which are singletons. This clonotype was seen many times. The antigen remains unidentified. The CDR3 is 16 amino acids. V lost 0 bases to trimming and J lost 3 bases; unmatched junction nucleotides: 6. Study-level points and caveats: Authors suggested that a seasonal influenza vaccination recruits few new T cells each time.

The receptor comes from a man between 50 and 59 years old who received an inactivated influenza vaccine. Sample: PBMCs from blood, taken on the day of vaccination. The chain employs TRBV12-3 or TRBV12-4 and TRBJ2-3, with TRBD1 identical over 7 bases. CDR3 bases: TGTGCCAGCAGTTTAGCGATACAGGGGATGACAGATACGCAGTATTTT. This gives the protein CASSLAIQGMTDTQYF.